The present entry profiles one T cell receptor beta chain with its context. No antigen is known for it. No much larger clonotype is one base removed from it; base qualities were not supplied. Genomic DNA was isolated from the sorted cells so that the TCRbeta CDR3 region could be sequenced. The immunoSEQ Assay was used for sequencing of TCRbeta CDR3 regions. This immuneACCESS table, as held by TCRdb, lists in-frame sequences with V and J called but not all clones. Of the missing ones, under half trace to an unresolved V gene in checked studies; the others have no known cause. In all, the sample holds some 85,000 clones, and roughly nine tenths of those were seen once. About 1.6% of the sample comes from the top ten. Patients with a history of autoimmune disease or receiving systemic immunosuppression were excluded from the trial. Peripheral blood for TCR sequencing was drawn from every dose cohort at baseline, at cycle 4 day 1 and at cycle 7 day 1. The samples were drawn from a first-in-human, open-label, multicenter phase I dose-escalation trial of ivuxolimab. The trial enrolled adults with locally advanced or metastatic head and neck squamous cell, hepatocellular, melanoma or renal cell carcinoma. Before TCR sequencing, CD4+ T cells and CD8+ T cells from peripheral blood were sorted into separate populations.

This entry comes from a study of OX40 agonist ivuxolimab in advanced cancers. Turning to the overall study: Ivuxolimab, which targeted the costimulatory receptor OX40 (CD134), was an agonistic, fully human IgG2 monoclonal antibody. Prior anti-PD-1, anti-PD-L1 or anti-CTLA-4 therapy was permitted, and 30% to 45% of dose-escalation patients had received checkpoint inhibitors. Of the approximately 54 dose-escalation patients, hepatocellular carcinoma was present in around 20, melanoma in some 15, renal cell carcinoma in 9 and head and neck cancer in 9. Intravenous ivuxolimab was administered to patients every 2 weeks at six dose levels: 0.01, 0.1, 0.3, 1.5, 3 and 10 mg/kg. Partial responses occurred in three dose-escalation patients: two with cutaneous melanoma and one with hepatocellular carcinoma. The paper describes the monotherapy dose-escalation part (N of about 54 patients) of the phase I trial of ivuxolimab. The point of sequencing TCRbeta in the periphery was to test whether ivuxolimab changed TCR sequence diversity and drove clonal T-cell expansion. A male proportion of roughly 80% and a mean age of approximately 58 years, ranging from 23 to 79, were recorded for the dose-escalation cohort.

Beyond this particular receptor, the publication reports: At doses of 0.1 to 3.0 mg/kg, clonal expansion of both CD4+ and CD8+ blood T cells was observed from baseline to week 6. In partial responders in the 0.1-3.0 mg/kg groups, normalized peripheral clonal expansion was found to be among the lowest, especially among CD8+ T cells. After ivuxolimab, CD8+ T cells had more expanded clones than CD4+ T cells on average. Low levels of normalized T-cell clonal expansion were also seen in some nonresponding patients. The antigen specificity of the peripheral T cells that underwent clonal expansion was not determined.

The input for sequencing was CD4+ or CD8+ T cells sorted from blood, taken in a trial of the OX40 agonist ivuxolimab. This TCR derives from an adult with an advanced solid tumor such as melanoma, head and neck, liver or kidney cancer.

This receptor carries the CDR3 CSVAATRETQYF. The sequenced DNA: TGCAGCGTTGCAGCCACCAGAGAGACCCAGTACTTC. The sequence is built from TRBV29-1 and TRBJ2-5; no confident D gene assignment can be made. The junction shows trimming of 4 bases on V and 4 bases on J, plus 10 bases between the germline ends. Looking up the germline V gene yields CDR1 SQVTM and CDR2 ANQGSEA. Including the terminal cysteine and phenylalanine, the CDR3 comprises 12 residues. The kept DNA is CDR3 alone, 36 bases in frame from the first base.